These 15 T cell receptor beta chains were all obtained from the same sample, sequenced in a study of blood T cells in healthy people across ages. The authors ran a second PCR of roughly 6 to 12 cycles using a sample-barcoded 5' primer and a J-beta primer mix. TCRdb recomputed calls from the 5' RACE reads with MiXCR, one row per CDR3 protein. The sample consists of about 780,000 distinct CDR3 sequences, roughly 25% of them appearing once. The same sample was also used in a study of T cells of mothers and their children.

Source material: blood. The source is a boy between 5 and 17 years old in good health.

This clonotype has only a few counts. One end of the junction does not line up with germline, which may come from a read error. V is TRBV9 and J is TRBJ2-5; perhaps D is TRBD1 or TRBD2 (5 bases each). There are 13 residues in the CDR3. CDR1 SGDLS and CDR2 YYNGEE come from the germline V gene. DNA for the CDR3: TGTGCCAGCAGCGTGGACTCCAGGGACGAGCAGTGCTTC. It yields the protein CASSVDSRDEQCF.

This sequence joins TRBV20-1 and TRBJ1-5, with 7 bases aligning to TRBD1. V lost 3 bases, J lost 6 bases, and 8 bases stayed unmatched. The CDR3 runs to 14 residues. Germline V lookup: CDR1 DFQATT, CDR2 SNEGSKA (reference sequence). CDR3 bases: TGCAGTGCTAGTGCTGGTAGGGGGCCTCAGCCCCAGCATTTT. Encoded protein: CSASAGRGPQPQHF.

The rearrangement joins TRBV28 to TRBJ2-5; 7 positions match TRBD1. The CDR3 loop spans 15 amino acids. Per germline, CDR1 MDHEN and CDR2 SYDVKM. The V gene end was trimmed by 3 bases and the J gene end by 5 bases; junction bases not matched to a gene: 9. The CDR3 sequence: CASSFGPQGRETQYF. In nucleotides, the CDR3 is TGTGCCAGCAGTTTCGGGCCACAGGGGCGGGAGACCCAGTACTTC.

This clonotype was observed a few times. The rearrangement uses TRBV18 and TRBJ2-1, with 7 bases lining up with TRBD2. With V trimmed by 1 base and J by 5 bases, 5 bases remained unmatched. CDR1 and CDR2 from the germline V gene are KGHSH and LQKENI. The CDR3 is 15 residues long. For the CDR3, the DNA is TGTGCCAGCTCACCACAACTAGCGACAAACAATGAGCAGTTCTTC. This codes for CASSPQLATNNEQFF.

This clonotype has only a few counts. The chain couples TRBV7-9 to TRBJ1-2; D remains ambiguous. The ends were cut back, 6 bases at V and 5 bases at J, with 13 bases in the middle. Germline V lookup: CDR1 SEHNR, CDR2 FQNEAQ (reference sequence). CDR3 length: 13 amino acids. This chain's CDR3 is CASSTSPSYGYTF. CDR3 sequence (DNA): TGTGCCAGCAGTACAAGCCCATCTTATGGCTACACCTTC.

To note about this clonotype: One junction end disagrees with the germline gene, perhaps due to a read error. This chain links TRBV7-9 with TRBJ2-2, with TRBD1 matching over 8 bases. CDR1 is SEHNR and CDR2 is FQNEAQ in the germline V gene (reference sequence). This CDR3 region has 16 residues. The CDR3 here is CASSLGSTGDAGELFF. CDR3 bases: TGCGCCAGCAGCTTAGGATCGACAGGGGATGCCGGGGAGCTGTTTTTT.

DNA for the CDR3: TGCGCCAGCAGCCCATCTCCGGGACAGGGGACTATATCCTACGAGCAGTACTTC. It translates to CASSPSPGQGTISYEQYF. The chain carries TRBV5-1 and TRBJ2-5; 10 bases line up with TRBD1. The DNA matches TRBJ2-7 better at its end, which makes the J call doubtful. Germline V gene data show CDR1 as SGHRS and CDR2 as YFSETQ. This CDR3 comprises 18 residues.

In this sample, this clonotype turned up a few times. V is TRBV12-3 or TRBV12-4 and J is TRBJ1-2, with D perhaps TRBD1 (5 bases). CDR3 length: 14 residues. With 10 bases removed from V and 3 bases from J, the gap between germline ends came to 18 bases. CDR3 DNA sequence: TGTGCCACGACGGGAAGGGGATTTGACTATGGCTACACCTTC. This gives the protein CATTGRGFDYGYTF.

The chain employs TRBV6-2 or TRBV6-3 and TRBJ1-1; D might be TRBD1 (5 bases). The V end lost 0 bases, the J end lost 5 bases, and 10 bases lay between the germline ends. The CDR3 contains 14 residues. The germline gives CDR1 MNHEY, CDR2 SVGEGT. Written as DNA, the CDR3 is TGTGCCAGCAGTTACTCGACGAGGGGTACTGAAGCTTTCTTT. It is translated as CASSYSTRGTEAFF.

The sample holds a few counts of this clonotype. The chain is built from TRBV7-2 and TRBJ1-2, with no clear D. V dropped 7 bases and J dropped 7 bases, with 16 bases sitting between them. The CDR3 sequence is 13 residues long. Per the germline V gene, CDR1 is SGHTA and CDR2 is FQGNSA. The CDR3 nucleotides read TGTGCCAGCACTATATCCTGGAGACCTGGCTACACCTTC. Its protein product is CASTISWRPGYTF.

The V and J genes are TRBV2 and TRBJ2-5; no firm D call. The J call may not be correct, given that the DNA end is closer to TRBJ2-7. From germline, CDR1 is SNHLY and CDR2 FYNNEI. This CDR3 region has 13 residues. The CDR3 here is CASSEGRYYEQYF. CDR3 DNA: TGTGCCAGCAGTGAAGGACGATATTACGAGCAGTACTTC.

This clonotype was detected a few times. The CDR3 sequence is CASSKPITKETQYF. In nucleotides, the CDR3 is TGTGCCAGCAGCAAACCAATAACGAAGGAGACCCAGTACTTC. The chain links TRBV28 to TRBJ2-5; D is ambiguous. Deletions cut 6 bases from V and 5 bases from J, with 16 bases between. Germline CDR1 and CDR2: MDHEN and SYDVKM. This CDR3 region has 14 residues.

This clonotype has only a few counts. The chain uses TRBV5-5 and TRBJ2-3; no clear D. The CDR3 has 14 amino acids. From germline, CDR1 is SGHKS and CDR2 YYEKEE (reference sequence). Trimming took off 4 bases at V and 3 bases at J, with 12 bases between the two ends. As DNA, the CDR3 is TGTGCCAGCAGCACGGACGTGAGGACAGATACGCAGTATTTT. Encoded protein: CASSTDVRTDTQYF. The full variable domain, in which reference TRBV5-5 and TRBJ2-3 provide the parts outside the CDR3, is DAGVTQSPTHLIKTRGQQVTLRCSPISGHKSVSWYQQVLGQGPQFIFQYYEKEERGRGNFPDRFSARQFPNYSSELNVNALLLGDSALYLCASSTDVRTDTQYFGPGTRLTVL.

The chain joins TRBV7-3 to TRBJ2-6; no clear D. The CDR3 contains 15 residues. CDR1 and CDR2 (germline): SGHTA, FQGTGA. V dropped 5 bases and J dropped 4 bases, with 12 bases sitting between them. The CDR3 DNA reads as TGTGCCAGCAGCCTACCCCCAGACGGGGCCAACGTCCTGACTTTC. It encodes CASSLPPDGANVLTF.

The V gene is TRBV12-3 or TRBV12-4, the J gene TRBJ1-3; D is undetermined. CDR3 length: 14 amino acids. V was clipped by 6 bases and J by 2 bases, with 11 bases between them. CDR3 in DNA: TGTGCCAGCAGCCGACTCGACCCTGGAAACACCATATATTTT. Its protein product is CASSRLDPGNTIYF.